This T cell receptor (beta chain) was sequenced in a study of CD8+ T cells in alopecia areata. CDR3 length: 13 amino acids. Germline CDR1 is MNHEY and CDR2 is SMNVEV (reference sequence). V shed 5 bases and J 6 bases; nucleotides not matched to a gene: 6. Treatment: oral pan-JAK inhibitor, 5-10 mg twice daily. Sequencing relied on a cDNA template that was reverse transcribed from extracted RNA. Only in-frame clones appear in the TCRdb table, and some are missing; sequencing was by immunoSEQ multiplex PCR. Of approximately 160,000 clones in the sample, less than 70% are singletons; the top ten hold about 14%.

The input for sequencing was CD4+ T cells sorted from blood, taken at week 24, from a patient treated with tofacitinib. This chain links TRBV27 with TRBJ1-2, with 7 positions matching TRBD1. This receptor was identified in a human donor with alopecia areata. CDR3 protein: CASSLRQGDGYTF. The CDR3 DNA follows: TGTGCCAGCAGTCTAAGACAGGGCGATGGCTACACCTTC.